This T cell receptor beta chain was found in a study of T cells in Graves' hyperthyroidism and ophthalmopathy. Amplified regions were TCR beta CDR3 sequences from RNA transcripts. The study used the HTBI primer set for a first-round RT-PCR of the TCR CDR3. TCRdb passed the multiplex PCR reads through MiXCR, listing each CDR3 protein once. The table records about 520,000 distinct CDR3 sequences, roughly 25% of them present only once. CDR3 length: 13 residues. V lost 6 bases to trimming and J lost 9 bases, with 15 bases between them. This clonotype was seen many times. It was around 11 ml of fresh peripheral blood that supplied the PBMCs.

The genes are TRBV12-3 or TRBV12-4 and TRBJ2-4; TRBD2 is a possible D gene (5 bases). Sample: blood. This clonotype originated in a woman aged 25 to 45 with Graves' ophthalmopathy. The CDR3 sequence: CASSLGWERIQYF. In DNA form, the CDR3 reads TGTGCCAGCAGCCTAGGCTGGGAGCGCATTCAGTACTTC.